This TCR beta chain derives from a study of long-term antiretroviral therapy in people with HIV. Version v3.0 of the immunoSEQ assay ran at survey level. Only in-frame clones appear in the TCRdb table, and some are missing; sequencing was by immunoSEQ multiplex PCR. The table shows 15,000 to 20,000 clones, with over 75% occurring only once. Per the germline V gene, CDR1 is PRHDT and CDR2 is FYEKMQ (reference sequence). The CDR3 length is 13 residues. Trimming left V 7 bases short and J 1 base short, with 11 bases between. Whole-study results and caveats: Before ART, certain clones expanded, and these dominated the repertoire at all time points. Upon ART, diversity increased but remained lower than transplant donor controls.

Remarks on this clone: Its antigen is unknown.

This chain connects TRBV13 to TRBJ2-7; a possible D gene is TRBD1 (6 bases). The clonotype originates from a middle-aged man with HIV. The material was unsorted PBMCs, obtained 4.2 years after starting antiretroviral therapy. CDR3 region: CASTLRGSYEQYF. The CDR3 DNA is TGTGCCAGCACCTTGAGGGGGTCCTACGAGCAGTACTTC.